The 17 T cell receptor beta chains in this list originate from one sample, sequenced in a study of shared clonotypes between healthy human individuals. This table comes from immunoSEQ multiplex PCR, and its TCRdb copy is limited to in-frame clones, with some not included. This table holds approximately 2.3 million clones, approximately 93% found once. Sequenced: naive CD4+ T cells from PBMCs. Subset: CD45RA+ positively selected. These receptor sequences come from a man aged 18 to 30 in good health. Some clones in this sample may be carry-over from other donors' samples.

The chain combines TRBV18 with TRBJ1-3; no clear D. The germline gives CDR1 KGHSH, CDR2 LQKENI. V lost 2 bases and J 4 bases, leaving 12 bases between the germline ends. CDR3 size: 15 residues. CDR3 region: CASSPSSSQGNTIYF. CDR3 coding DNA: TGTGCCAGCTCACCAAGTTCCTCCCAAGGAAACACCATATATTTT.

This clone was found a few times. This rearrangement joins TRBV6-1 to TRBJ2-3, with D unclear. Trimming removed 3 bases at V and 2 bases at J, with 0 bases between. The CDR3 sequence is 11 residues long. Germline loops: CDR1 MNHNS, CDR2 SASEGT. CDR3 bases: TGTGCCAGCAGTGACACAGATACGCAGTATTTT. It codes for CASSDTDTQYF.

This chain connects TRBV6-5 to TRBJ2-1; D unclear. Germline V gene data show CDR1 as MNHEY and CDR2 as SVGAGI. There are 12 residues in the CDR3. Trimming took 8 bases from V and 1 from J, leaving 6 bases between them. The CDR3 nucleotides read TGTGCCAGCGGCTCTTCCTACAATGAGCAGTTCTTC. It is translated as CASGSSYNEQFF.

The gene calls are TRBV9 and TRBJ1-2; unclear D gene. CDR1 and CDR2 (germline): SGDLS, YYNGEE. V dropped 4 bases and J dropped 3 bases, with 16 bases sitting between them. The CDR3 extends over 15 amino acids. The CDR3 reads CASSSSTRRYYGYTF. In DNA form, the CDR3 reads TGTGCCAGCAGCTCCAGTACCCGCCGCTACTATGGCTACACCTTC.

CDR3 nucleotide sequence: TGCGCCAGCAGCTTTGAGGGACACAGCACAGATACGCAGTATTTT. It encodes CASSFEGHSTDTQYF. The V gene is TRBV5-1, the J gene TRBJ2-3, with a possible D match to TRBD1 (6 bases). Germline V gene lookup returns CDR1 SGHRS and CDR2 YFSETQ. The CDR3 is 15 residues long. V shed 2 bases and J shed 0 bases, with 10 bases lying between them.

J is TRBJ1-5 and V is TRBV9; D is ambiguous. The V gene's germline CDR1 is SGDLS and CDR2 YYNGEE. The length of the CDR3 is 17 residues. Trimming took off 0 bases at V and 4 bases at J, with 17 bases between the two ends. The CDR3 nucleotides read TGTGCCAGCAGCGTAGCTACGGGCATAGACCCTAATCAGCCCCAGCATTTT. It translates to CASSVATGIDPNQPQHF.

As DNA, the CDR3 is TGTGCCAGCAGCTTGGCTCGTGGGGCCGCTCCCGAGCAGTACTTC. Residues: CASSLARGAAPEQYF. The gene calls are TRBV5-6 and TRBJ2-7; D possibly corresponds to TRBD1 (5 bases). The CDR3 runs 15 residues. Trimming shortened V by 0 bases and J by 6 bases, and 16 bases separated the two germline ends. CDR1 is SGHDT, CDR2 YYEEEE, per germline.

The V and J genes are TRBV2 and TRBJ2-1, with 7 nucleotides matching TRBD2. V lost 7 bases to trimming and J lost 10 bases; unmatched junction nucleotides: 10. This CDR3 contains 13 residues. Germline V gene sequence: CDR1 SNHLY, CDR2 FYNNEI. CDR3 nucleotide sequence: TGTGCCAGCATGAATAGAGCGGGGCAAGAGCAGTTCTTC. Its protein is CASMNRAGQEQFF.

Turning to this clone: The identical CDR3 is also encoded by other nucleotide sequences in the sample. CDR3 bases: TGTGCCAGCAGCTTAGGGGGCGCCTACAATGAGCAGTTCTTC. Its translation is CASSLGGAYNEQFF. This rearrangement joins TRBV11-3 to TRBJ2-1; perhaps TRBD1 as D (5 bases). Trimming pared 1 base from V and 2 bases from J, leaving 6 bases between. The CDR3 is 14 amino acids. Germline CDR1 is SGHNT and CDR2 is YENEEA.

V and J are TRBV6-5 and TRBJ2-3; D possibly matches TRBD1 or TRBD2 (5 bases each). Germline assignment: CDR1 MNHEY and CDR2 SVGAGI. Trimming cost V 6 bases and J 4 bases, with 17 bases left between them. The CDR3 length is 15 residues. In DNA, the CDR3 is TGTGCCAGCAGCCGAACCGGGACCCGGGCAGATACGCAGTATTTT. It yields the protein CASSRTGTRADTQYF.

The V and J genes are TRBV5-6 and TRBJ1-2; no definite D call. This CDR3 is built from 15 residues. Germline V gene data show CDR1 as SGHDT and CDR2 as YYEEEE. V dropped 3 bases and J dropped 2 bases, with 14 bases sitting between them. The chain's CDR3 is CASSSPGRTNYGYTF. CDR3 nucleotides: TGTGCCAGCAGCTCCCCAGGAAGGACCAACTATGGCTACACCTTC.

The chain is built from TRBV19 and TRBJ2-2; TRBD1 matches at 9 bases. The junction had 8 bases not matched to a gene; V was cut back by 3 bases and J by 0 bases. The CDR3 has 18 amino acids. Germline V gene sequence: CDR1 LNHDA, CDR2 SQIVND (reference sequence). CDR3 region: CASSIRGDRASNTGELFF. The CDR3 DNA follows: TGTGCCAGTAGTATCCGAGGGGACAGGGCCTCGAACACCGGGGAGCTGTTTTTT.

As to this clone: Other DNA sequences in this sample translate to the same CDR3. The CDR3 protein is CASSPQTGMNTEAFF. CDR3 coding DNA: TGTGCCAGCTCACCGCAGACAGGTATGAACACTGAAGCTTTCTTT. This sequence joins TRBV18 and TRBJ1-1, with D possibly being TRBD1 (6 bases). Trimming removed 3 bases at V and 0 bases at J, with 11 bases between. The CDR3 totals 15 residues. CDR1 KGHSH and CDR2 LQKENI come from the germline V gene.

This chain links TRBV7-9 with TRBJ2-7; 9 nucleotides match TRBD2. The CDR3 covers 17 residues. Per the germline V gene, CDR1 is SEHNR and CDR2 is FQNEAQ (reference sequence). The V gene end was trimmed by 3 bases and the J gene end by 7 bases; junction bases not matched to a gene: 16. The CDR3 DNA follows: TGTGCCAGCAGCTTCCCTTTTAGCGGGAGTTCCCCCTTGGAGCAGTACTTC. Residues: CASSFPFSGSSPLEQYF. The entire variable domain, with the rest obtained from reference TRBV7-9 and TRBJ2-7, is as follows: DTGVSQNPRHKITKRGQNVTFRCDPISEHNRLYWYRQTLGQGPEFLTYFQNEAQLEKSRLLSDRFSAERPKGSFSTLEIQRTEQGDSAMYLCASSFPFSGSSPLEQYFGPGTRLTVT.

Note on this clone: The sample carries other DNA sequences with the same CDR3. The V and J genes are TRBV18 and TRBJ1-5; D gene unclear. CDR1 and CDR2 (germline): KGHSH, LQKENI. The CDR3 spans 14 residues. V was pared by 0 bases and J by 2 bases, with 5 bases between. This CDR3 reads CASSPPGGNQPQHF. CDR3 DNA: TGTGCCAGCTCACCACCCGGGGGCAATCAGCCCCAGCATTTT.

This chain links TRBV9 with TRBJ2-2; D is possibly TRBD2 (7 bases). CDR3 length equals 18 residues. The germline V and J ends were trimmed by 4 bases and 4 bases, with 23 bases remaining between them. Germline CDR1 SGDLS, CDR2 YYNGEE. CDR3 residues: CASSPRTWGGGGTGELFF. The CDR3 coding sequence is TGTGCCAGCAGCCCCCGAACCTGGGGGGGCGGCGGCACCGGGGAGCTGTTTTTT. Filled out from reference TRBV9 and TRBJ2-2, the complete variable domain reads DSGVTQTPKHLITATGQRVTLRCSPRSGDLSVYWYQQSLDQGLQFLIQYYNGEERAKGNILERFSAQQFPDLHSELNLSSLELGDSALYFCASSPRTWGGGGTGELFFGEGSRLTVL.

V and J are TRBV5-1 and TRBJ2-2; TRBD1 matches 10 bases. This CDR3 comprises 17 residues. Germline CDR1 SGHRS, CDR2 YFSETQ. V shed 4 bases, J shed 5 bases, and the junction held 11 bases outside the gene matches. CDR3 protein: CASSVDPGTGVTGELFF. The CDR3 DNA reads TGCGCCAGCAGCGTAGACCCCGGGACAGGGGTAACCGGGGAGCTGTTTTTT.